The subject of this entry is one T cell receptor (beta chain). This record comes from a study of blood T cells in healthy people across ages. A second PCR of about 7 to 11 cycles used a sample-barcoded 5' primer and a J-beta primer mix. TCRdb re-called the 5' RACE reads through MiXCR, storing one row per CDR3 protein. The table lists fewer than 950,000 distinct CDR3 sequences, approximately 35% of them singletons. Germline V gives CDR1 MGHDK, CDR2 SYGVNS. This CDR3 comprises 18 residues. Trimming cost V 6 bases and J 0 bases; bases outside gene matches: 13. The chain has TRBV25-1 and TRBJ2-2, with 7 bases matching TRBD1. Sequenced: blood. The TCR originated in a man between 18 and 29 years old in good health. The CDR3 is CASSTEGATTPNTGELFF. The CDR3 bases are TGTGCCAGCAGCACCGAGGGGGCTACCACCCCGAACACCGGGGAGCTGTTTTTT.